One sample yielded the 22 T cell receptor beta chains listed below, sequenced in a study of regulatory T cells in long-lasting Graves disease. Time point noted: persistent/refractory GD, antithyroid drugs over 5 years with positive TRAb. Construction of the TCR library relied on RNA isolated from PBMCs. According to the study, TCR beta libraries were built with iRepertoire HTBI primers and CDR3-region Arm-PCR. TCRdb redid the calling of the multiplex PCR reads with MiXCR, one entry per CDR3 protein. The data hold some 450,000 distinct CDR3 sequences, with about 20% observed a single time. Sequenced material: peripheral blood mononuclear cells (PBMCs), taken when the disease was refractory, from a patient treated with antithyroid drugs. The receptor source for this set is a female donor with Graves disease.

The chain has TRBV20-1 and TRBJ2-7; D is uncertain. The CDR3 loop spans 13 amino acids. Germline V CDR1 and CDR2: DFQATT, SNEGSKA (reference sequence). Deletions cut 1 base from V and 0 bases from J, with 7 bases between. As DNA, the CDR3 is TGCAGTGCTAGAGGTACCGACTCCTACGAGCAGTACTTC. Amino acids: CSARGTDSYEQYF.

The V call is TRBV18, the J call TRBJ2-6; 9 positions match TRBD1. CDR1 KGHSH and CDR2 LQKENI come from the germline V gene. V was pared by 6 bases and J by 0 bases, with 6 bases of the junction left unmatched. CDR3 size: 17 residues. The CDR3 DNA is TGTGCCAGCTCCCAACAGGGGGCCGGCTCTGGGGCCAACGTCCTGACTTTC. Translation: CASSQQGAGSGANVLTF.

Only a few counts were recorded for this clonotype. The chain carries TRBV6-1 and TRBJ2-2, with 10 bases aligning to TRBD2. The germline V gene encodes CDR1 MNHNS and CDR2 SASEGT. V lost 5 bases, J lost 6 bases, and 9 bases stayed unmatched. The CDR3 runs 16 residues. The CDR3 nucleotides read TGTGCCAGCAGTAACCCTAGCGGGAGCGGGGCCGGGGAGCTGTTTTTT. Translating it yields CASSNPSGSGAGELFF.

Concerning this clonotype: This sequence may be a read error, since a much larger clone differs from it by one base. No conserved phenylalanine or tryptophan ends this CDR3, so it is likely a read error. The chain has TRBV2 and TRBJ2-5, with no clear D. The germline V gene encodes CDR1 SNHLY and CDR2 FYNNEI. CDR3 length: 11 amino acids. Trimming left V 8 bases short and J 3 bases short, with 7 bases between. The CDR3 bases are TGTGCCAGCGAAATCAAAGAGACCCAGTACTCC. Its translation: CASEIKETQYS.

The table lists this clonotype with a few counts. The chain couples TRBV30 to TRBJ1-1, with D uncertain. V lost 2 bases and J 3 bases, leaving 10 bases between the germline ends. This CDR3 has 13 residues. Looked up from germline, CDR1 is GTSNPN and CDR2 is SVGIG (reference sequence). CDR3 protein: CAWSQDAHTEAFF. The CDR3 DNA reads TGTGCCTGGAGTCAGGATGCCCACACTGAAGCTTTCTTT.

In this sample, this clonotype turned up a few times. The chain combines TRBV20-1 with TRBJ2-4, with 9 bases matching TRBD2. V was clipped by 1 base and J by 0 bases; unmatched bases: 16. The germline V gene has CDR1 DFQATT and CDR2 SNEGSKA (reference sequence). CDR3 length: 20 amino acids. The CDR3 is CSARADPVKTSGLAKNIQYF. CDR3 DNA sequence: TGCAGTGCTAGAGCGGACCCGGTCAAGACTAGCGGTTTAGCCAAAAACATTCAGTACTTC.

This sequence joins TRBV7-9 and TRBJ1-1, with D possibly matching TRBD1 (5 bases). Trimming took off 6 bases at V and 5 bases at J, with 13 bases between the two ends. The CDR3 spans 13 residues. Germline V gives CDR1 SEHNR, CDR2 FQNEAQ (reference sequence). This CDR3 reads CASRGTAETEAFF. The CDR3 region has the DNA TGTGCCAGCAGGGGGACCGCGGAGACTGAAGCTTTCTTT.

This clonotype showed up many times. V and J are TRBV7-8 and TRBJ1-5; 11 bases line up with TRBD1. The CDR3 covers 13 residues. Germline V lookup: CDR1 SGHVS, CDR2 FQNEAQ. V shed 4 bases, J shed 7 bases, and the junction held 0 bases outside the gene matches. CDR3 sequence: CASSWDRGQPQHF. The CDR3 DNA reads as TGTGCCAGCAGCTGGGACAGGGGGCAGCCCCAGCATTTT.

This chain links TRBV25-1 with TRBJ2-2; D is possibly TRBD2 (6 bases). With 6 bases removed from V and 5 bases from J, the gap between germline ends came to 16 bases. The V gene's germline CDR1 is MGHDK and CDR2 SYGVNS. This CDR3 has 15 amino acids. DNA for the CDR3: TGTGCCAGCAGCTTCGGGGGTCGGGGGACCGGGGAGCTGTTTTTT. Encoded protein: CASSFGGRGTGELFF. Full variable domain (rest looked up from reference TRBV25-1 and TRBJ2-2): EADIYQTPRYLVIGTGKKITLECSQTMGHDKMYWYQQDPGMELHLIHYSYGVNSTEKGDLSSESTVSRIRTEHFPLTLESARPSHTSQYLCASSFGGRGTGELFFGEGSRLTVL.

The CDR3 is CATKPRTGNTGELFF. The CDR3 DNA follows: TGTGCCACCAAGCCGCGGACTGGGAACACCGGGGAGCTGTTTTTT. J is TRBJ2-2 and V is TRBV24-1; tentative D call: TRBD2 (5 bases). CDR1 is KGHDR and CDR2 is SFDVKD in the germline V gene. The CDR3 covers 15 residues. Trimming stripped 8 bases from V and 1 base from J, with 13 bases between.

This clonotype was seen only once. This chain links TRBV18 with TRBJ2-1; D perhaps matches TRBD2 (6 bases). CDR3 length equals 16 residues. Germline CDR1 KGHSH, CDR2 LQKENI. Trimming left V 0 bases short and J 1 base short, with 10 bases between. The chain's CDR3 is CASSPPTGVSYNEQFF. The CDR3 DNA reads TGTGCCAGCTCACCACCTACGGGAGTGTCCTACAATGAGCAGTTCTTC.

This sequence joins TRBV28 and TRBJ2-7, with a weak D call TRBD1 (5 bases). The germline V gene encodes CDR1 MDHEN and CDR2 SYDVKM. Trimming took off 4 bases at V and 1 base at J, with 14 bases between the two ends. The CDR3 consists of 15 residues. DNA of the CDR3: TGTGCCAGCAGTTCTGCAGGGCCGCTTTCCTACGAGCAGTACTTC. It specifies CASSSAGPLSYEQYF. The entire variable domain, with the rest obtained from reference TRBV28 and TRBJ2-7, is as follows: DVKVTQSSRYLVKRTGEKVFLECVQDMDHENMFWYRQDPGLGLRLIYFSYDVKMKEKGDIPEGYSVSREKKERFSLILESASTNQTSMYLCASSSAGPLSYEQYFGPGTRLTVT.

This clonotype has only a few counts. The chain uses TRBV24-1 and TRBJ2-2; a possible D gene is TRBD1 (6 bases). The CDR3 consists of 13 residues. Germline V CDR1 and CDR2: KGHDR, SFDVKD. V was trimmed by 8 bases and J by 4 bases, leaving 10 bases between them. CDR3 region: CATNQGFTGELFF. DNA for the CDR3: TGTGCCACCAATCAGGGGTTCACCGGGGAGCTGTTTTTT.

This clonotype was counted a few times. The rearrangement uses TRBV10-3 and TRBJ1-1; no clear D. Germline V gene sequence: CDR1 ENHRY, CDR2 SYGVKD. Trimming took 1 base from V and 1 from J, leaving 10 bases between them. The CDR3 loop spans 15 amino acids. CDR3: CAISELAGTNTEAFF. DNA for the CDR3: TGTGCCATCAGTGAGTTAGCGGGAACGAACACTGAAGCTTTCTTT.

This rearrangement joins TRBV7-9 to TRBJ2-5; D is possibly TRBD1 (6 bases). Germline CDR1 reads SEHNR; CDR2 reads FQNEAQ (reference sequence). The CDR3 is made up of 14 amino acids. Trimming pared 8 bases from V and 4 bases from J, leaving 17 bases between. Here the CDR3 DNA reads TGTGCCAGCCAACCGGTCAGGGGTACAGAGACCCAGTACTTC. It codes for CASQPVRGTETQYF.

This clonotype was seen at least ten times. Germline and junction disagree at one end, which may indicate a read error. The chain employs TRBV5-1 and TRBJ1-1; TRBD1 agrees at 7 bases. The CDR3 is 14 residues long. Germline V lookup: CDR1 SGHRS, CDR2 YFSETQ. This chain's CDR3 is CASSRDSMNTEAFF. The CDR3 DNA is TGTGCCAGCAGCCGGGACAGCATGAACACTGAAGCTTTCTTT.

This clonotype was counted between two and nine times. The genes are TRBV7-2 and TRBJ1-5; no definite D call. In germline, CDR1 is SGHTA, CDR2 FQGNSA. V shed 5 bases and J shed 1 base, with 9 bases lying between them. The CDR3 runs to 14 residues. CDR3 in DNA: TGTGCCAGCAGCCGCGGACTGAGCAATCAGCCCCAGCATTTT. It yields the protein CASSRGLSNQPQHF.

V is TRBV27 and J is TRBJ2-7; perhaps TRBD2 as D (5 bases). This CDR3 has 14 residues. V shed 5 bases and J shed 4 bases, with 15 bases lying between them. The germline CDR1 and CDR2 sequences are MNHEY and SMNVEV (reference sequence). The CDR3 region has the DNA TGTGCCAGCAGTCCCCTCCTAGCAAGTTACGAGCAGTACTTC. Its translation is CASSPLLASYEQYF.

This clonotype was observed many times. The chain uses TRBV25-1 and TRBJ1-3; TRBD1 agrees at 11 bases. The CDR3 runs 15 residues. Germline V gives CDR1 MGHDK, CDR2 SYGVNS. V shed 4 bases, J shed 8 bases, and the junction held 7 bases outside the gene matches. The chain's CDR3 is CASSGPGQGVYTIYF. The CDR3, as DNA: TGTGCCAGCAGTGGGCCGGGACAGGGGGTTTACACCATATATTTT.

The chain employs TRBV7-8 and TRBJ2-5; the D call may be TRBD1 or TRBD2 (5 bases each). The CDR3 spans 15 residues. Germline values: CDR1 SGHVS, CDR2 FQNEAQ. V was clipped by 5 bases and J by 1 base, with 14 bases between them. DNA of the CDR3: TGTGCCAGCAGCAGCTACACCGGGACCCAAGAGACCCAGTACTTC. The encoded protein is CASSSYTGTQETQYF.

With regard to this clonotype: It may be a read error: a sequence one base away is much more abundant. The chain recombines TRBV6-2 or TRBV6-3 with TRBJ2-7; no reliable D call. V lost 5 bases and J lost 0, with 8 bases in between. The CDR3 is made up of 13 amino acids. The germline gives CDR1 MNHEY, CDR2 SVGEGT. CDR3 residues: CASSETTSYEQYF. CDR3 coding DNA: TGTGCCAGCAGTGAAACTACCTCCTACGAGCAGTACTTC.

The J gene is TRBJ1-2, the V gene TRBV6-1; D remains ambiguous. V was shortened by 8 bases and J by 7 bases, with 14 bases between the two germline ends. CDR3 length: 12 residues. CDR1 and CDR2 from the germline V gene are MNHNS and SASEGT. This CDR3 reads CASSDSSSGYTF. CDR3 bases: TGTGCCAGCTCAGACTCCTCCTCTGGCTACACCTTC.